The entry that follows covers one TCR beta chain sequence. Its antigen is still unknown. Trimming cost V 5 bases and J 0 bases, with 15 bases left between them. There are 15 residues in the CDR3. Germline V lookup: CDR1 SGDLS, CDR2 YYNGEE. These data belong to a study of shared clonotypes between healthy human individuals. Points from the study as a whole: A handful of donors had around 5% of their naive CD4 clonotypes in common.

Naivety among CD8 cells was defined by CD45RO negativity and positive CCR7 selection, thereby excluding terminally differentiated effector memory CD45RA+ cells. It was across several immunoSEQ plates that each subset's genomic DNA was evenly split. Assay: immunoSEQ multiplex PCR; the TCRdb copy retains only in-frame clones and omits some. The table lists approximately 740,000 clones, 80% to 95% of them singletons. What was sequenced was naive CD8+ T cells sorted from blood. The chain recombines TRBV9 with TRBJ2-7, with a tentative D call TRBD1 (6 bases). This receptor was taken from a man aged 30 to 45 in good health. In DNA form, the CDR3 reads TGTGCCAGCAGTTCAGGGGCAGGGTTCTCCTACGAGCAGTACTTC. Amino acid sequence: CASSSGAGFSYEQYF.